Listed below are T cell receptor beta chains from one sample, sequenced in a study of neoadjuvant anti-PD-1 for oral cavity cancer. TCRdb's copy holds only in-frame clones and misses some; the assay was immunoSEQ multiplex PCR. This repertoire shows about 23,000 clones, around a quarter found once; its top ten account for 16%. The sample consisted of tumor tissue, taken after nivolumab (anti-PD-1) treatment. All receptors derive from a person aged 40-85 years with oral cavity squamous cell carcinoma. The CDR3 runs from the conserved cysteine through the conserved F or W. Each record gives: D gene, J gene, V gene, CDR3 protein. A D gene is named only where the DNA matches it firmly.

D: .
J: TRBJ2-3
V: TRBV9
CDR3: CASSVEPGSTDTQYF

D: .
J: TRBJ2-5
V: TRBV5-6
CDR3: CASSLNVGETQYF

D: .
J: TRBJ2-3
V: TRBV5-4
CDR3: CASSLVGDTQYF

D: .
J: TRBJ1-2
V: TRBV7-9
CDR3: CASRRSDGENYGYTF

D: .
J: TRBJ2-5
V: TRBV5-1
CDR3: CASRDTNEETQYF

D: .
J: TRBJ1-1
V: TRBV7-8
CDR3: CASAAGTMNTEAFF

D: .
J: TRBJ1-4
V: TRBV7-9
CDR3: CASSSGAIGNEKLFF

D: .
J: TRBJ2-7
V: TRBV5-1
CDR3: CASSPDSQGYEQYF

D: .
J: TRBJ1-4
V: TRBV2
CDR3: CASKGQLNEKLFF

D: .
J: TRBJ1-5
V: TRBV7-8
CDR3: CASSFRGADMQPQHF